The clone carrying this T cell receptor (beta chain) came up a few times. Its antigen is as yet unknown. The CDR3 end falls 3 residues outside the read, so it is completed with the germline J gene. These data are taken from a study of T cell clonality in common variable immunodeficiency. Study observations and caveats: Common variable immunodeficiency TCR beta sequences reportedly had fewer deletions and N-nucleotide insertions.

Repertoires were generated with immunoSEQ multiplex PCR, while TCRdb's copy carries only in-frame clones and drops some. This sample has some 26,000 clones, each found more than once. This CDR3 is 17 amino acids long. The V gene end was trimmed by 6 bases and the J gene end by 1 base; junction bases not matched to a gene: 9. Germline loops: CDR1 LNHDA, CDR2 SQIVND (reference sequence). Sequencing input: peripheral blood mononuclear cells. V is TRBV19 and J is TRBJ2-2; 9 positions agree with TRBD2. The sequence derives from a human donor with common variable immunodeficiency. The chain's CDR3 is CASRLTVAGENTGELFF. The sequenced part of the CDR3 DNA is TGTGCCAGTAGACTAACGGTAGCGGGAGAGAACACCGGGGAG.